This T cell receptor (beta chain) was captured by sequencing in a study of shared clonotypes between healthy human individuals. Division of CD4+ cells produced a CD45RA+ naive subset and a CD45RA-negative memory subset. The assay was immunoSEQ multiplex PCR, and TCRdb's table has in-frame clones only and misses some. The sample yields roughly 2 million clones, approximately 95% seen once. The CDR3 is made up of 16 amino acids. Germline CDR1 and CDR2: MGHRA and YSYEKL. The V gene end was trimmed by 2 bases and the J gene end by 4 bases; junction bases not matched to a gene: 5. To note about this clone: Its antigen is undetermined.

The study, taken as a whole, reports: The naive CD4 repertoires of a few donors were compared, and approximately 4.5% of clonotypes were shared. Sampling used blood alone; tissue repertoires probably differ.

Sequencing input: naive CD4+ T cells sorted from blood. The subset is: CD45RA+ positively selected. This sequence originates from a man aged 18 to 29 in good health. The chain joins TRBV4-1 to TRBJ1-6; TRBD1 aligns across 7 bases. CDR3 amino acids: CASSQPTGSYNSPLHF. The CDR3 coding sequence is TGCGCCAGCAGCCAACCGACAGGGTCTTATAATTCACCCCTCCACTTT.